The rows below give T cell receptor beta chains drawn from one sample of a study of blood T cell repertoires in COVID-19. Using immunoSEQ multiplex PCR, the repertoire was profiled, and TCRdb retains in-frame clones only, with some absent. The data hold roughly 25,000 clones, with over 60% observed a single time. Sample: peripheral blood. The receptors shown here come from a woman of 80 years or more with acute or convalescent COVID-19. The CDR3 runs from the conserved cysteine through the conserved F or W. D genes are given only for firm matches. Size tells how often a clone was seen (once, few, many) or the class of an expanded clone, and some rows leave it out.

clone size	D gene	J gene	V gene	CDR3 protein	CDR3 DNA
NA	TRBD1	TRBJ1-1	TRBV7-2	CASSGDRAVVTREAFF	TGTGCCAGCAGCGGGGACAGGGCGGTCGTAACCCGCGAAGCTTTCTTT
NA	TRBD1	TRBJ1-2	TRBV2	CASTRTGADYGYTF	TGTGCCAGCACCCGGACAGGGGCGGACTATGGCTACACCTTC
NA	TRBD1	TRBJ1-3	TRBV9	CASSVDRGGNTIYF	TGTGCCAGCAGCGTAGACAGGGGTGGAAACACCATATATTTT
NA	TRBD2	TRBJ2-7	TRBV27	CASSPTSGRLYEQYF	TGTGCCAGCAGTCCTACTAGCGGGAGGCTCTACGAGCAGTACTTC
few	NA	TRBJ1-5	TRBV7-9	CASSLPGQPQHF	TGTGCCAGCAGCTTACCGGGGCAGCCCCAGCATTTT
few	TRBD2	TRBJ2-1	TRBV11-2	CASRTGLAGWNEQFF	TGTGCCAGCAGGACGGGACTAGCGGGATGGAATGAGCAGTTCTTC
NA	NA	TRBJ2-1	TRBV6-5	CASSYSSNEQFF	TGTGCCAGCAGTTACTCTAGTAATGAGCAGTTCTTC
NA	TRBD1	TRBJ2-7	TRBV28	CASTLAGTGDYEQYF	TGTGCCAGCACCCTAGCCGGGACAGGGGACTACGAGCAGTACTTC
NA	NA	TRBJ1-1	TRBV6-5	CASSLQTGEAFF	TGTGCCAGCAGCCTCCAGACAGGTGAAGCTTTCTTT
NA	NA	TRBJ2-7	TRBV4-2	CASSQDDYGSEQYF	TGTGCCAGCAGCCAAGATGACTACGGGAGCGAGCAGTACTTC
NA	TRBD2	TRBJ2-1	TRBV27	CASSLSYLAGSYNEQFF	TGTGCCAGCAGTTTATCGTACCTAGCGGGGTCCTACAATGAGCAGTTCTTC
NA	NA	TRBJ2-2	TRBV30	CAWRQGGTGELFF	TGTGCCTGGAGGCAGGGGGGCACCGGGGAGCTGTTTTTT
NA	NA	TRBJ2-5	TRBV9	CASSLQVDQETQYF	TGTGCCAGCAGCTTACAGGTTGACCAAGAGACCCAGTACTTC
NA	NA	TRBJ1-2	TRBV6-4	CASSDRSSGYTF	TGTGCCAGCAGTGACCGTTCGTCGGGCTACACCTTC
NA	NA	TRBJ1-3	TRBV20-1	CSASTVSGNTIYF	TGCAGTGCTAGTACGGTCTCTGGAAACACCATATATTTT
NA	TRBD2	TRBJ2-1	TRBV4-3	CASSQDTRREAGRQFF	TGCGCCAGCAGCCAAGATACACGGAGGGAAGCGGGAAGGCAGTTCTTC